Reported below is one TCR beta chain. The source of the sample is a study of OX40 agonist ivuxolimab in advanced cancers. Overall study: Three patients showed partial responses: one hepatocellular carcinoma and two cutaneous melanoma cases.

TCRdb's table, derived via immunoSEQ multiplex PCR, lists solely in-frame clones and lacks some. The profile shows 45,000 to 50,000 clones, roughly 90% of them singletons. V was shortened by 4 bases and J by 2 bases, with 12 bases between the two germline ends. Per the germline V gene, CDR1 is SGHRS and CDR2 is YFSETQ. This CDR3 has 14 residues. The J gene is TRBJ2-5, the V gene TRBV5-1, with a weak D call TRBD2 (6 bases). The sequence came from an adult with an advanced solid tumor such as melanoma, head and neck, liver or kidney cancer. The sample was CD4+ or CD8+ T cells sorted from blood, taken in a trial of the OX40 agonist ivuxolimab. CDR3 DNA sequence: TGCGCCAGCAGCATAATAGCGGTGCAAGAGACCCAGTACTTC. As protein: CASSIIAVQETQYF.